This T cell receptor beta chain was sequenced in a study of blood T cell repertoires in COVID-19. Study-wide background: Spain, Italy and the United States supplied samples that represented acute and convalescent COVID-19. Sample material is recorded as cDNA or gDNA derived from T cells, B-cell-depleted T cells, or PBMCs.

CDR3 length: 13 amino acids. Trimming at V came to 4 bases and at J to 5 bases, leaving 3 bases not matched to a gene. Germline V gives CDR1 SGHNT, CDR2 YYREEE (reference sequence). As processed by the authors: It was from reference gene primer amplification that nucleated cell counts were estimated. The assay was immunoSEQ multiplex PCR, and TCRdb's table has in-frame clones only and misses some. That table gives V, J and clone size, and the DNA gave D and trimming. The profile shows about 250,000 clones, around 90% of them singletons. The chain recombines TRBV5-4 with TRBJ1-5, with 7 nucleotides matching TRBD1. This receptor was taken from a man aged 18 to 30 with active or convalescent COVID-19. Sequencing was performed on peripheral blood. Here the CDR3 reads CASSMDRHQPQHF. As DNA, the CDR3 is TGTGCCAGCAGCATGGACAGGCATCAGCCCCAGCATTTT. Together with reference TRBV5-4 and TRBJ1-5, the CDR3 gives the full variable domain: ETGVTQSPTHLIKTRGQQVTLRCSSQSGHNTVSWYQQALGQGPQFIFQYYREEENGRGNFPPRFSGLQFPNYSSELNVNALELDDSALYLCASSMDRHQPQHFGDGTRLSIL.